This is a list of T cell receptor beta chains from one sample in a study of blood T cell repertoires in COVID-19. Libraries were prepared by immunoSEQ multiplex PCR; TCRdb keeps only in-frame clonotypes and omits some of them. Of about 240,000 clones listed, about three quarters were seen once; the top ten hold 2.5% to 4%. The sequenced sample was peripheral blood. Receptor source: a woman of 80 years or more with acute or convalescent COVID-19. Both conserved end residues are part of each CDR3. The D gene is left open where the match is weak. Clone size is given for some rows only: seen once, a few or many times, or a class if the clone is expanded.

j_gene,v_gene,d_gene,abundance,CDR3nt,CDR3aa
TRBJ2-2,TRBV6-6,TRBD2,few,TGTGCCAGCAGCCCCAGCGGGGGGAACACCGGGGAGCTGTTTTTT,CASSPSGGNTGELFF
TRBJ2-1,TRBV5-8,TRBD1,NA,TGTGCCAGCACCACGGTCGGGACAGGGGACAATGAGCAGTTCTTC,CASTTVGTGDNEQFF
TRBJ2-5,TRBV6-5,NA,once,TGTGCCAGCAGTTACTCGTCAGGGGGGTGGACCCAGTACTTC,CASSYSSGGWTQYF
TRBJ2-7,TRBV6-5,TRBD2,NA,TGTGCCAGCACTTGGGCTAGCGGGCCATACGAGCAGTACTTC,CASTWASGPYEQYF
TRBJ1-2,TRBV5-4,NA,NA,TGTGCCAGCAGCTTGGACAGGACCTATGGCTACACCTTC,CASSLDRTYGYTF
TRBJ2-5,TRBV5-6,TRBD1,NA,TGTGCCAGCAGCCCAGGGACAGAGAAGACCCAGTACTTC,CASSPGTEKTQYF
TRBJ2-5,TRBV27,TRBD2,NA,TGTGCCAGCAGTACGGTCGGACTAGCGGGGGGAAAAGAGACCCAGTACTTC,CASSTVGLAGGKETQYF
TRBJ1-1,TRBV10-2,TRBD1,NA,TGCGCCAGCAGCGAAGGACAGGGATCCTACACTGAAGCTTTCTTT,CASSEGQGSYTEAFF
TRBJ2-1,TRBV6-5,TRBD2,once,TGTGCCAGCAGTAGTGGTCTAGCGGGAGGTGTTTGGCAGTTCTTC,CASSSGLAGGVWQFF
TRBJ2-7,TRBV29-1,TRBD2,NA,TGCAGCGTTGAAGCGGGGGGTTCCGAGCAGTACTTC,CSVEAGGSEQYF
TRBJ2-7,TRBV28,TRBD2,NA,TGTGCCAGCAGTTATAGCGGGAGGGCCTACGAGCAGTACTTC,CASSYSGRAYEQYF
TRBJ2-1,TRBV27,NA,NA,TGTGCCAGCAGTTTATCGCCCCCCTTTAAAGCCGATACTACGTACAATGAGCAGTTCTTC,CASSLSPPFKADTTYNEQFF
TRBJ2-1,TRBV14,TRBD2,few,TGTGCCAGCAGCCAGGGGGGGGGCTACAATGAGCAGTTCTTC,CASSQGGGYNEQFF